This is a list of T cell receptor beta chains from one sample in a study of identical twins. TCRdb itself ran the 5' RACE reads through MiXCR, one entry per CDR3 protein. The table has a few hundred thousand distinct CDR3 sequences, about 15% seen once. The sample was also reused in another study, on yellow fever vaccine responses in identical twins.

The sequenced sample was CD4+ T cells sorted from blood. These receptors all stem from a woman younger than 30 in good health. Each CDR3 is given with its conserved first and last residue. The D gene is left open where the match is weak. A clone size is listed for some rows: how often the clone was seen (once, few, many), or a class if it is expanded.

v_gene	abundance	d_gene	j_gene	CDR3nt	CDR3aa
TRBV3-1	-	TRBD1	TRBJ2-1	TGTGCCAGCAGGCGGGACAGGGCGGGGAGTAAGTTCTTC	CASRRDRAGSKFF
TRBV6-1	few	-	TRBJ1-5	TGTGCCAGCAGTGGGCCCCGGATCGGGGTCAATCAGCCCCAGCATTTT	CASSGPRIGVNQPQHF
TRBV5-1	many	TRBD2	TRBJ2-1	TGCGCCAGCAGCTTCGGGGGGTTCTCCTACAATGAGCAGTTCTTC	CASSFGGFSYNEQFF
TRBV5-1	-	TRBD2	TRBJ2-5	TGCGCCAGCAGCTTAGGACTAGCCCCGGGAGAGACCCAGTACTTC	CASSLGLAPGETQYF
TRBV18	-	-	TRBJ1-3	TGTGCCAGCTCACCACCGGAGGGGGTCGGTGGAAACACCATATATTTT	CASSPPEGVGGNTIYF
TRBV29-1	few	TRBD2	TRBJ2-3	TGCAGCGTTGCCCGTACTAGCGGGGTTCCAGATACGCAGTATTTT	CSVARTSGVPDTQYF
TRBV7-6	few	-	TRBJ2-5	TGTGCCAGCAGCTTAGATCGGGGACGGACAGAGACCCAGTACTTC	CASSLDRGRTETQYF
TRBV7-7	-	-	TRBJ1-1	TGTGCCAGCAGCCTAGACATTGGGGCTTTCTTT	CASSLDIGAFF
TRBV20-1	-	TRBD2	TRBJ2-5	TGCAGTGCCTACGGACTAGCGCAAGAGACCCAGTACTTC	CSAYGLAQETQYF
TRBV10-3	few	TRBD2	TRBJ2-1	TGTGCCATCAGTGAGTCTGACCCAGCGGGGGGCGGTGAGCAGTTCTTC	CAISESDPAGGGEQFF
TRBV5-1	-	TRBD2	TRBJ2-2	TGCGCCAGCAGCTGGGCGAAGGGACTAGAAAACACCGGGGAGCTGTTTTTT	CASSWAKGLENTGELFF
TRBV12-3/TRBV12-4	many	TRBD2	TRBJ2-1	TGTGCCAGCAGTTTAGGTCTAGCGGCCAACAATGAGCAGTTCTTC	CASSLGLAANNEQFF
TRBV12-3/TRBV12-4	few	-	TRBJ1-2	TGTGCCAGCAGTCCCACCGGGATACACTATGGCTACACCTTC	CASSPTGIHYGYTF
TRBV12-3/TRBV12-4	-	-	TRBJ2-7	TGTGCCAGCAGTGCCGGGTTCAGCTCCTACGAGCAGTACTTC	CASSAGFSSYEQYF
TRBV12-3/TRBV12-4	many	-	TRBJ2-1	TGTGCCAGCACCCAGGGAGAAGTTAGGTTAGGTTCTTCCAATGAGCAGTTCTTC	CASTQGEVRLGSSNEQFF
TRBV6-1	-	-	TRBJ1-1	TGTGCCAGCAGACCGCCCCAGGGGATGAACACTGAAGCTTTCTTT	CASRPPQGMNTEAFF
TRBV29-1	many	TRBD1	TRBJ1-4	TGCAGCGCCTCTCGGGCAGGGGGCGAAAAACTGTTTTTT	CSASRAGGEKLFF
TRBV20-1	few	TRBD2	TRBJ2-2	TGCAGTGCTAGAGATGGTAGCGGGATGTTGTCCGGGGAGCTGTTTTTT	CSARDGSGMLSGELFF
TRBV29-1	few	-	TRBJ2-7	TGCAGCGTTCAACGAAGGCGGGAAGACTCCTACGAGCAGTACTTC	CSVQRRREDSYEQYF
TRBV12-3/TRBV12-4	-	-	TRBJ2-1	TGTGCCAGCAGTCATACAGGGACCAATGAGCAGTTCTTC	CASSHTGTNEQFF
TRBV5-1	-	-	TRBJ2-5	TGCGCCAGCACCCCCGGTGGAGAGACCCAGTACTTC	CASTPGGETQYF
TRBV4-1	-	-	TRBJ2-2	TGCGCCAGCAGCCCGAGACAGGATGCCGGGGAGCTGTTTTTT	CASSPRQDAGELFF
TRBV3-1	-	TRBD2	TRBJ2-1	TGTGCCAGCAGCGGGCATAGCGGGGGTATTGAGCAGTTCTTC	CASSGHSGGIEQFF
TRBV28	few	TRBD2	TRBJ2-3	TGTGCCAGCAGTCACCGAGGACTAGCGGGAGCTACAGATACGCAGTATTTT	CASSHRGLAGATDTQYF
TRBV2	few	TRBD2	TRBJ2-3	TGTGCCAGCAGTGAAGGGTTAGCGGGACGGACAGATACGCAGTATTTT	CASSEGLAGRTDTQYF
TRBV9	-	-	TRBJ2-3	TGTGCCAGCAGCGTAGTGGGCGGGAGCACAGATACGCAGTATTTT	CASSVVGGSTDTQYF
TRBV3-1	few	TRBD2	TRBJ2-1	TGTGCCAGCAGCCCCCTTGGTGCGGGAGGGTACAATGAGCAGTTCTTC	CASSPLGAGGYNEQFF
TRBV11-2	-	TRBD2	TRBJ2-3	TGTGCCAGCAGCTACGGGACTAGCGGGAGCGGGCAGTATTTT	CASSYGTSGSGQYF
TRBV9	-	TRBD2	TRBJ2-1	TGTGCCAGCAGCGTAGGTTGGGAGGGCGGGTACAATGAGCAGTTCTTC	CASSVGWEGGYNEQFF
TRBV20-1	-	TRBD1	TRBJ2-2	TGCAGTGTTCAGACCGGGACAGGGGCCGGGGAGCTGTTTTTT	CSVQTGTGAGELFF
TRBV27	-	TRBD2	TRBJ2-7	TGTGCCAGCAGTTCTAGGACTAGCGGACCCTACGAGCAGTACTTC	CASSSRTSGPYEQYF
TRBV7-2	-	-	TRBJ1-1	TGTGCCAGCAAACGAACCGGGACCGGGAGCACTGAAGCTTTCTTT	CASKRTGTGSTEAFF
TRBV5-1	few	-	TRBJ1-1	TGCGCCAGCAGCTTGGCTAGCAGGGAGGCTGAAGCTTTCTTT	CASSLASREAEAFF
TRBV7-8	-	TRBD2	TRBJ2-2	TGTGCCAGCAGCCCGATCCGGGGGGACACCGGGGAGCTGTTTTTT	CASSPIRGDTGELFF
TRBV7-7	few	-	TRBJ2-1	TGTGCCAGCAGCTTGGGACGGGCGGATGAGCAGTTCTTC	CASSLGRADEQFF
TRBV5-1	few	-	TRBJ1-2	TGCGCCAGCAGCTTGGATTCCACCTCCGGCTATGGCTACACCTTC	CASSLDSTSGYGYTF
TRBV5-1	-	-	TRBJ1-5	TGCGCCAGCAGCTTAACGACAGGCCTTTATCAGCCCCAGCATTTT	CASSLTTGLYQPQHF
TRBV12-3/TRBV12-4	many	TRBD2	TRBJ2-1	TGTGCCAGCAGGGGTCTAGCGGGAGCGATCAATGAGCAGTTCTTC	CASRGLAGAINEQFF
TRBV28	-	TRBD1	TRBJ2-5	TGTGCCAGCAGTTTGAAAGGGGGCAGGGGAGAGACCCAGTACTTC	CASSLKGGRGETQYF
TRBV12-3/TRBV12-4	many	-	TRBJ1-2	TGTGCCAGCAGTTTAGGACGGGGCTACACCTTC	CASSLGRGYTF
TRBV5-1	-	TRBD2	TRBJ2-2	TGCGCCAGCAGAATGAGCGGGGGGACCTCGAACACCGGGGAGCTGTTTTTT	CASRMSGGTSNTGELFF
TRBV12-3/TRBV12-4	few	TRBD1	TRBJ2-1	TGTGCCAGCAGAACGACGCAGGGGGCGTACAATGAGCAGTTCTTC	CASRTTQGAYNEQFF
TRBV7-8	-	-	TRBJ1-1	TGTGCCAGCAGCTTCCGAAGAGTACAAGGAACGGGGGCAGCTTTCTTT	CASSFRRVQGTGAAFF
TRBV7-2	-	-	TRBJ2-3	TGTGCCAGCAGCCTTAATACTGTAGCCCGCTCGCAGTATTTT	CASSLNTVARSQYF
TRBV5-1	few	-	TRBJ2-1	TGCGCCAGCAGCTTTCTACGAGCGGACAATGAGCAGTTCTTC	CASSFLRADNEQFF
TRBV10-3	-	TRBD2	TRBJ2-1	TGTGCCATCAGCCAGCGGGAGAGTTCCTACAATGAGCAGTTCTTC	CAISQRESSYNEQFF
TRBV5-6	-	-	TRBJ2-3	TGTGCCAGCAGCTTGGCGCCCCCCCGGGTGATACCAGATACGCAGTATTTT	CASSLAPPRVIPDTQYF
TRBV12-3/TRBV12-4	few	TRBD1	TRBJ2-5	TGTGCCAGCAGTTACGGGACAGGGCCCCGCTCGACCCAGTACTTC	CASSYGTGPRSTQYF
TRBV5-4	few	TRBD1	TRBJ2-3	TGTGCCAGCAGCTTGGCCAGGACAGGGACTAGCACAGATACGCAGTATTTT	CASSLARTGTSTDTQYF
TRBV5-1	few	TRBD2	TRBJ2-1	TGCGCCAGCAGGCCCTCCTGGAGCGGAGGACTAGGAGGCTATGAGCAGTTCTTC	CASRPSWSGGLGGYEQFF
TRBV20-1	-	TRBD1	TRBJ2-2	TGCAGTGCTCAAACAGGGGGCATTTTGGGCGGGGAGCTGTTTTTT	CSAQTGGILGGELFF
TRBV29-1	few	-	TRBJ2-3	TGCAGCGTTGAATTGGGGGGAACATTCACAGATACGCAGTATTTT	CSVELGGTFTDTQYF
TRBV2	few	TRBD1	TRBJ1-5	TGTGCCAGCAGGGGACAGGAAAATCAGCCCCAGCATTTT	CASRGQENQPQHF